This T cell receptor beta chain comes out of a study of T-cell memory formation after mild COVID-19. Each CDR3 protein gets one entry after TCRdb re-called the 5' RACE reads with MiXCR. This repertoire shows 140,000 or so distinct CDR3 sequences, around 5.8% found once; its top ten account for about 1.9%. J was trimmed by 2 bases and V by 2 bases; bases with no gene match: 3. This CDR3 is built from 15 residues. In germline, CDR1 is SGHTA, CDR2 FQGNSA. On this clonotype itself: As yet, its antigen is unknown.

Study conclusions and caveats: CD4+ clones that contracted lay mainly in CM and EM; CD8+ ones lay in EMRA. Cross-reactive memory appears to have joined, as suggested by some responding clones showing up in pre-infection memory.

The sample was PBMCs or a T cell subset sorted from them (not recorded which). The chain joins TRBV7-2 to TRBJ2-1; TRBD2 aligns across 7 bases. This sequence was found in an adult woman who had mild COVID-19 (a few samples of this study predate the infection). Cell type and time point are not known. The CDR3 DNA is TGTGCCAGCAGCTTAAGCGGGACTACCTACAATGAGCAGTTCTTC. This translates into CASSLSGTTYNEQFF. The full variable domain, rest sourced from reference TRBV7-2 and TRBJ2-1, is GAGVSQSPSNKVTEKGKDVELRCDPISGHTALYWYRQSLGQGLEFLIYFQGNSAPDKSGLPSDRFSAERTGGSVSTLTIQRTQQEDSAVYLCASSLSGTTYNEQFFGPGTRLTVL.